The clone carrying this TCR beta chain was observed many times. What it recognizes is unknown. The read terminates 3 residues ahead of where the CDR3 ends, so the germline J gene completes it. V was shortened by 6 bases and J by 1 base, with 6 bases between the two germline ends. Germline lookup yields CDR1 SEHNR and CDR2 FQNEAQ (reference sequence). The CDR3 has 12 residues. This sample was taken from a study of T cell clonality in common variable immunodeficiency. Study conclusions and caveats: Reportedly, TCR beta sequences from common variable immunodeficiency showed fewer deletions and N-nucleotide insertions.

Sequenced by immunoSEQ multiplex PCR; TCRdb stores in-frame clones only, minus some. The sample offers about 42,000 clones and no singletons, the top ten holding around 5.8%. This clonotype originated in a human donor with common variable immunodeficiency. The sample taken for sequencing was peripheral blood mononuclear cells. The chain couples TRBV7-9 to TRBJ1-1, with D unclear. CDR3 sequence: CASSPQNTEAFF. The covered CDR3 bases are TGTGCCAGCAGTCCCCAGAACACTGAA.